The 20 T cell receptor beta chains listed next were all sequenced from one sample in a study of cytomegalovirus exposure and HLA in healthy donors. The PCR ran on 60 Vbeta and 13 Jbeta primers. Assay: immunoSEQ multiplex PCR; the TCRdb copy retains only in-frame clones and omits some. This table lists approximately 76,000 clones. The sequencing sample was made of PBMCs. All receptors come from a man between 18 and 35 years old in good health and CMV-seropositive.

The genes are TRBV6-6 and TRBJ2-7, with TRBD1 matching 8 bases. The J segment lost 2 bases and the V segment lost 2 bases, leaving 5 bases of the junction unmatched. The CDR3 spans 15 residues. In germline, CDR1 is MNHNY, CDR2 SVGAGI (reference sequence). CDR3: CASSYVPGQAYEQYF. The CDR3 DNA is TGTGCCAGCAGTTACGTACCGGGACAGGCCTACGAGCAGTACTTC.

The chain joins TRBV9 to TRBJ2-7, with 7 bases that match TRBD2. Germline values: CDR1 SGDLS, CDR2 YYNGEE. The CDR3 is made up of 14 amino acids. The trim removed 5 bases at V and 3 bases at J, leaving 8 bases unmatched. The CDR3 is CASSLSASGYEQYF. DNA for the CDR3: TGTGCCAGCAGTCTAAGCGCTAGCGGCTACGAGCAGTACTTC.

This chain's CDR3 is CASNDRVDQPQHF. DNA for the CDR3: TGTGCCAGTAACGACAGGGTGGACCAGCCCCAGCATTTT. The rearrangement uses TRBV19 and TRBJ1-5, with 7 bases that match TRBD1. CDR1 is LNHDA and CDR2 is SQIVND in the germline V gene (reference sequence). After removal of 7 bases from V and 7 bases from J, the junction contained 7 bases not matched to a gene. CDR3 length: 13 residues.

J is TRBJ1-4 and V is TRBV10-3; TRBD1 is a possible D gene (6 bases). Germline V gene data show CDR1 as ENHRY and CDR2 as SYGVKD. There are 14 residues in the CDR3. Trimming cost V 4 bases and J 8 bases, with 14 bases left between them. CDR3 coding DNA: TGTGCCATCAGTGTTGGGGACAACCACGAAAAACTGTTTTTT. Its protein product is CAISVGDNHEKLFF.

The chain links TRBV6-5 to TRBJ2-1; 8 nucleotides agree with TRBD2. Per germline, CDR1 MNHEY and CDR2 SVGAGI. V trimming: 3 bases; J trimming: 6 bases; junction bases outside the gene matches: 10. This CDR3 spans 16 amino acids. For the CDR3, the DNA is TGTGCCAGCAGTTATTCGGGGGGGCAGAGAGGCAATGAGCAGTTCTTC. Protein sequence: CASSYSGGQRGNEQFF.

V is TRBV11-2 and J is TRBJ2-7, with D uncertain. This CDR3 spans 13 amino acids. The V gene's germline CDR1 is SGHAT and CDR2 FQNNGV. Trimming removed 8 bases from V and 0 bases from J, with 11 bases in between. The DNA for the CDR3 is TGTGCCAGCTCTTGGTCGGGCTCCTACGAGCAGTACTTC. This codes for CASSWSGSYEQYF.

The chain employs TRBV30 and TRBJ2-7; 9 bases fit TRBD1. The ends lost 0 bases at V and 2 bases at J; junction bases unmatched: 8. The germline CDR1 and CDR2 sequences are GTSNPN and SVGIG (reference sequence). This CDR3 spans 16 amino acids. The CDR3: CAWSVYWDRDAYEQYF. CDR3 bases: TGTGCCTGGAGTGTGTATTGGGACAGGGACGCCTACGAGCAGTACTTC.

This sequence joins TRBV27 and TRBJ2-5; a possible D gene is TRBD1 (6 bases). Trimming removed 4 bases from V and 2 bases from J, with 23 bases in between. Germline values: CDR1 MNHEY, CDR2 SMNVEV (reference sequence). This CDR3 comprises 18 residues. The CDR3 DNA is TGTGCCAGCAGTTCGACCTGGAGGACAGCTTCGGAGCAAGAGACCCAGTACTTC. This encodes CASSSTWRTASEQETQYF.

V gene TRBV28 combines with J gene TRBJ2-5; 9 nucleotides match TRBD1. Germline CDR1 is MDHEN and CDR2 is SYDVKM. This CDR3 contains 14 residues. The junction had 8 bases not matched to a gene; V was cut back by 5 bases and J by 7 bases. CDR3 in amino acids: CASSPGTGKTTQYF. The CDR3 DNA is TGTGCCAGCAGTCCCGGGACAGGGAAGACGACCCAGTACTTC.

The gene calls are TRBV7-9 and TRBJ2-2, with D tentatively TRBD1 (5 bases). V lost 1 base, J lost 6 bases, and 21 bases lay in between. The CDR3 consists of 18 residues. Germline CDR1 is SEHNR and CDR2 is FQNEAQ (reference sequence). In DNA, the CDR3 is TGTGCCAGCAGCTTAGGGGGCAGAGTCCTGTCTAGTGCCGGGGAGCTGTTTTTT. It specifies CASSLGGRVLSSAGELFF.

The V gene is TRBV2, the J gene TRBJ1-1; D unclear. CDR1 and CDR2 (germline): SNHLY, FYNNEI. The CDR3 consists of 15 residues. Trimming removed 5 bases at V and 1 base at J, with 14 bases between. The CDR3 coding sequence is TGTGCCAGCAGTCGGGAATCCGGAGAGAACACTGAAGCTTTCTTT. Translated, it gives CASSRESGENTEAFF.

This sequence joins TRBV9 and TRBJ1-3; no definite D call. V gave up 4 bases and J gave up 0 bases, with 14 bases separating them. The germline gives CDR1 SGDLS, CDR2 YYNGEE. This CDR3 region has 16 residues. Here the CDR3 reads CASSPWAGASGNTIYF. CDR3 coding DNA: TGTGCCAGCAGCCCGTGGGCGGGCGCCTCTGGAAACACCATATATTTT.

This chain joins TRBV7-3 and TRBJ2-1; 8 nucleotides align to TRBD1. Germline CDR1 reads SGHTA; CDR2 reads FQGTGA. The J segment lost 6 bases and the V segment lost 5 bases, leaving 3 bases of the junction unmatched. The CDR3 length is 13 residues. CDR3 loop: CASSETGGNEQFF. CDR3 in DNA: TGTGCCAGCAGCGAAACAGGGGGCAATGAGCAGTTCTTC.

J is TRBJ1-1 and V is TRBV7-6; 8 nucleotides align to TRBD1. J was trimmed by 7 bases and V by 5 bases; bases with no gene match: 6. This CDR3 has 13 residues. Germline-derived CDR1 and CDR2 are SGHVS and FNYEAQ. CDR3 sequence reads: CASSGNRGGEAFF. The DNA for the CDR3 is TGTGCCAGCAGCGGGAACAGGGGGGGTGAAGCTTTCTTT.

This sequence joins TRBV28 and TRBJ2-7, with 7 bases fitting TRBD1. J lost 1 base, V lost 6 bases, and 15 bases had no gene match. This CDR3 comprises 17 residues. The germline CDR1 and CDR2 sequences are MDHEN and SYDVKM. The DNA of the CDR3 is TGTGCCAGCAGAGCCCCCGGAGGTGGGACAGCATCCTACGAGCAGTACTTC. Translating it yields CASRAPGGGTASYEQYF.

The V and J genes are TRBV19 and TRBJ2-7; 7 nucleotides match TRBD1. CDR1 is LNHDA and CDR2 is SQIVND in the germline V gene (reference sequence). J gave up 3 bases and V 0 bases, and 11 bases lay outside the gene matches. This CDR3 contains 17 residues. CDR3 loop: CASSIDQETGQIYEQYF. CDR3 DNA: TGTGCCAGTAGTATAGATCAAGAGACAGGGCAAATCTACGAGCAGTACTTC. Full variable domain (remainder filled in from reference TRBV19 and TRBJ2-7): DGGITQSPKYLFRKEGQNVTLSCEQNLNHDAMYWYRQDPGQGLRLIYYSQIVNDFQKGDIAEGYSVSREKKESFPLTVTSAQKNPTAFYLCASSIDQETGQIYEQYFGPGTRLTVT.

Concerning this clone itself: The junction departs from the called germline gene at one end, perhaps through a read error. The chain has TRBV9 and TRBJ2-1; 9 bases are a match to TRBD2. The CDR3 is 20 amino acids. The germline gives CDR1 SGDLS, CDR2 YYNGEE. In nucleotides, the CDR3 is TGTGCCAGCAGCGTAGAAGTAGGGCGGGGGGGCCCCGGCTCCGACAATGAGCAGTTCTTC. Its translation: CASSVEVGRGGPGSDNEQFF.

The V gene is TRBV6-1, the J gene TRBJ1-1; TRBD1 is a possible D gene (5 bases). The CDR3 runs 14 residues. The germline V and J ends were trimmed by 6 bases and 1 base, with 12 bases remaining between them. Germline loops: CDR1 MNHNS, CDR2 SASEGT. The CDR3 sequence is CASRWGGSNTEAFF. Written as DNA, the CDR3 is TGTGCCAGCAGGTGGGGGGGGTCGAACACTGAAGCTTTCTTT.

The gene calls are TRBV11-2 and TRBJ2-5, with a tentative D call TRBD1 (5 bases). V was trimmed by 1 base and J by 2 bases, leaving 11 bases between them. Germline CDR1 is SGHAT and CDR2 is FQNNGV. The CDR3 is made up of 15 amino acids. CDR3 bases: TGTGCCAGCAGCTTAGGTATCTCAGGGCAAGAGACCCAGTACTTC. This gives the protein CASSLGISGQETQYF.

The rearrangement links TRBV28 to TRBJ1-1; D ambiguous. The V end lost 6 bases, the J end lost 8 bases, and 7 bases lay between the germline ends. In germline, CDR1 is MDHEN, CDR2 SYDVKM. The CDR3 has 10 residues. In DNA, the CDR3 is TGTGCCAGCAGGACGACAGAAGCTTTCTTT. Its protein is CASRTTEAFF.